This T cell receptor (beta chain) was profiled in a study of regulatory T cells in long-lasting Graves disease (dated by TCRdb to the early 2020s). Some background on the complete study: In the newly diagnosed Graves' disease group, patients had been taking antithyroid drugs for less than 3 months. This study used TCR sequencing and RNA sequencing of peripheral blood to compare persistent Graves' disease patients against newly diagnosed Graves' disease patients. The study took place in China and was registered as a clinical trial. TCR sequencing covered 13 persistent and approximately 20 newly diagnosed Graves' disease patients, some 35 samples in total.

The time point label corresponds to: newly diagnosed GD, antithyroid drugs for less than 3 months. RNA was extracted from PBMCs in TRIzol for both TCR sequencing and RNA sequencing. Graves' disease was diagnosed according to American Thyroid Association guidelines. Patients were recruited from an endocrinology department in Xi'an, China. From each patient, about 9 milliliters of peripheral blood was collected into an EDTA anticoagulant tube. Ficoll Paque Plus density gradient separation was used to isolate PBMCs, and no further T cell sorting was done. RNA quality was checked with an Agilent 2100 Bioanalyzer and agarose gel, and concentration with a NanoDrop 2000. Overall results and qualifications from the work: Lower TCR Shannon entropy and fewer highly expanded clones were observed in persistent Graves' disease patients than in newly diagnosed patients, which suggested clonal expansion. Sequencing and analysis were restricted to the TCR beta chain. Patients with persistent disease shared more public clonotypes (fewer than 3,000) than newly diagnosed patients did (more than 900). Preferential use of TRBV28, TRBJ1-2 and TRBJ2-5 was observed in persistent disease, whereas TRBV20-1 and TRBJ2-1 were favored in newly diagnosed disease. Because the primary lesion, thyroid tissue, could not be accessed, the study looked at peripheral blood alone. The small sample size was acknowledged by the authors as a limitation that may reduce accuracy.

Library generation was performed with multiplex PCR. The data were produced on an Illumina HiSeq 4000. CDR3 regions were amplified by Arm-PCR with iRepertoire HTBI primers to construct TCR beta libraries. PCR products were gel purified before sequencing. In the paper's pipeline: Gene usage analysis of CDR3 amino acid clonotypes relied on the roughly 60 TRBV and over 13 TRBJ segments identified across samples. Filtered high-quality paired reads were merged into contigs using COPE and FqMerger. BLAST was used to align contigs to the IMGT TRBV, TRBD and TRBJ reference genes, and CDR3 was defined following IMGT. Any clonotype with a frequency above 0.1% was counted as a highly expanded clone. Shannon entropy was used to measure repertoire diversity, and the Gini coefficient was used to measure V-J evenness. Public clonotypes were defined as clonotypes shared by more than one individual. The public sequencing data were trimmed at Q25 with fastp and processed into clonotypes with MiXCR by TCRdb, which kept only in-frame beta chains. Each CDR3 protein gets just one entry, which takes the most common genes and DNA from the rows behind it. The authors' filters were not applied to this entry. The sample data list 350,000 to 400,000 distinct CDR3 sequences, and about 14% of these were observed just once. About 20% of the sample belongs to the ten largest clones.

Comments on this clonotype: Its binding antigen is unknown. Qualities for individual bases were not recorded, and no much larger clone is one base off.

The CDR1 and CDR2 encoded by the germline V gene are SGHRS and YFSETQ. There are 14 amino acids in the CDR3, from cysteine to phenylalanine inclusive. Only the CDR3 part of the read is kept: 42 bases, read in frame from the first base. Relative to germline, V is 2 bases shorter and J is 4 bases shorter, with 12 bases between their ends. Here the sequenced sample was peripheral blood mononuclear cells (PBMCs), taken at new diagnosis, from a patient treated with antithyroid drugs. The TCR originated in a female donor with Graves disease. This receptor chain uses TRBV5-1 and TRBJ1-1; the D gene is not confidently resolved. The CDR3 protein sequence reads: CASSFEGPGTEAFF. The DNA sequence follows: TGCGCCAGCAGCTTCGAAGGGCCTGGCACTGAAGCTTTCTTT.